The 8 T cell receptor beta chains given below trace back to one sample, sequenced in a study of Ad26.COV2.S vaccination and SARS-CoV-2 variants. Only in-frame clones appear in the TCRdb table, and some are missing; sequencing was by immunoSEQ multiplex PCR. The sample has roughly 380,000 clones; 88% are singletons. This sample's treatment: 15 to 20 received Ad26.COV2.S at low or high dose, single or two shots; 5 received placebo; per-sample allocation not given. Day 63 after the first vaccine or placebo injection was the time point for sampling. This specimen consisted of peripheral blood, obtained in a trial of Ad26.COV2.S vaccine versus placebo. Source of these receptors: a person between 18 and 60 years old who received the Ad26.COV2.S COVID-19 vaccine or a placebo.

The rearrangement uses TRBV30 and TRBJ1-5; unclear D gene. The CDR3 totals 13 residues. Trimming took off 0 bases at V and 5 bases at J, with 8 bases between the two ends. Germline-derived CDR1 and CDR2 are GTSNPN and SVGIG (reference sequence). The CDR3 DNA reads TGTGCCTGGAGTGTATCCGAAGATCAGCCCCAGCATTTT. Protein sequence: CAWSVSEDQPQHF.

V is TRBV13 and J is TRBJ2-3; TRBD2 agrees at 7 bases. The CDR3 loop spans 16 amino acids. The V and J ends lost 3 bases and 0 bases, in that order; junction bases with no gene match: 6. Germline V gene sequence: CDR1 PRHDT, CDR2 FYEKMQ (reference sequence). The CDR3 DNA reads TGTGCCAGCAGCTTCAGAGCGGGATCTAGCACAGATACGCAGTATTTT. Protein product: CASSFRAGSSTDTQYF. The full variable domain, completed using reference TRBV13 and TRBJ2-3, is AAGVIQSPRHLIKEKRETATLKCYPIPRHDTVYWYQQGPGQDPQFLISFYEKMQSDKGSIPDRFSAQQFSDYHSELNMSSLELGDSALYFCASSFRAGSSTDTQYFGPGTRLTVL.

Here the CDR3 reads CATTIGTSGGSTDTQYF. CDR3 nucleotides: TGTGCCACCACGATCGGGACTAGCGGGGGCAGCACAGATACGCAGTATTTT. The V and J genes are TRBV10-3 and TRBJ2-3; 14 bases agree with TRBD2. This CDR3 has 17 residues. With 10 bases clipped from V and 0 bases from J, the junction kept 9 bases outside the gene matches. Looked up from germline, CDR1 is ENHRY and CDR2 is SYGVKD.

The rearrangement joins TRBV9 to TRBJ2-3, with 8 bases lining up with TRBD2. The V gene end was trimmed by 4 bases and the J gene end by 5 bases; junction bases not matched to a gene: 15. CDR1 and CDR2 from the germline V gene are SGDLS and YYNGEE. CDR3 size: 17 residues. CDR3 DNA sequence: TGTGCCAGCAGCCCACAAAGCGGGGGATCTCACGTAGATACGCAGTATTTT. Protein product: CASSPQSGGSHVDTQYF.

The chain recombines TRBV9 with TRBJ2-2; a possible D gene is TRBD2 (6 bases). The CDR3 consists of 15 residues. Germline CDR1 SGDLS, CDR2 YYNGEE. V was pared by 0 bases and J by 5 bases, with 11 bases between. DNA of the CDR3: TGTGCCAGCAGCGTAGCTGGAGGGCCAACCGGGGAGCTGTTTTTT. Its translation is CASSVAGGPTGELFF.

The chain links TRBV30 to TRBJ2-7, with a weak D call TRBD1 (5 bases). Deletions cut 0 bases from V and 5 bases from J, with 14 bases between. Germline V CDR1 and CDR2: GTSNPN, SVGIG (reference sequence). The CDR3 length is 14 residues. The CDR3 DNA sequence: TGTGCCTGGAGTGTAGGGCAGGGTGGGGACGAGCAGTACTTC. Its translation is CAWSVGQGGDEQYF. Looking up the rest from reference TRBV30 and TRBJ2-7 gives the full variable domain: SQTIHQWPATLVQPVGSPLSLECTVEGTSNPNLYWYRQAAGRGLQLLFYSVGIGQISSEVPQNLSASRPQDRQFILSSKKLLLSDSGFYLCAWSVGQGGDEQYFGPGTRLTVT.

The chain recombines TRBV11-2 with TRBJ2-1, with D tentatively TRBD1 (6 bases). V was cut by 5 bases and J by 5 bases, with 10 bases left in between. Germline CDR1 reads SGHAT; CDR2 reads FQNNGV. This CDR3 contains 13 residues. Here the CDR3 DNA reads TGTGCCAGCAGCCCTGACAGGCACAATGAGCAGTTCTTC. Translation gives CASSPDRHNEQFF.

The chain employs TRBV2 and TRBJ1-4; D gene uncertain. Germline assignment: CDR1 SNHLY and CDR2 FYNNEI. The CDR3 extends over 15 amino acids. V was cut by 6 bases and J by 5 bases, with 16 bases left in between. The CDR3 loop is CASSPLSPPNEKLFF. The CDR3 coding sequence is TGTGCCAGCAGCCCCCTTTCTCCGCCGAATGAAAAACTGTTTTTT.